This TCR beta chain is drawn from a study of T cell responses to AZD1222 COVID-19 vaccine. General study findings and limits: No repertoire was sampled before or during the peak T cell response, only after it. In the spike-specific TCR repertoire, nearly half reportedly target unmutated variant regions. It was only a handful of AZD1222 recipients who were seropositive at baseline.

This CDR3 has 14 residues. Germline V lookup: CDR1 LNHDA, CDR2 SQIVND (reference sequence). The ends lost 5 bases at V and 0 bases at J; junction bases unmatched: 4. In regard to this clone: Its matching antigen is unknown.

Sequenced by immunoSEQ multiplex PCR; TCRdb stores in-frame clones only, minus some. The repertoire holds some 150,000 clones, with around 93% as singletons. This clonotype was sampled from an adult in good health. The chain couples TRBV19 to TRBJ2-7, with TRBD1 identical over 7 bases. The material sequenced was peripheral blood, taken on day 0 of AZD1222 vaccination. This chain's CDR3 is CASSDRESSYEQYF. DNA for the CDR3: TGTGCCAGTAGTGACAGGGAGAGCTCCTACGAGCAGTACTTC.